This T cell receptor beta chain was recovered during a study of blood T cell repertoires in COVID-19. On the study more broadly: Specimens from acute and convalescent COVID-19 originated in the United States, Italy and Spain. Nucleic acid was either cDNA or gDNA, and it came from T cells, B-cell-depleted T cells, or PBMCs.

Original data processing: Amplification of reference gene primers provided the estimated nucleated cell counts. TCRdb's table, derived via immunoSEQ multiplex PCR, lists solely in-frame clones and lacks some. V and J calls and clone size are copied from that table; D and trimming were computed from the DNA. The sample gives around 200,000 clones, around 87% of which show up once; around 2.6% is in the top ten. Trimming stripped 2 bases from V and 2 bases from J, with 19 bases between. The CDR3 is 16 residues long. Germline V CDR1 and CDR2: GTSNPN, SVGIG (reference sequence). Material: peripheral blood. This rearrangement joins TRBV30 to TRBJ2-7, with D possibly TRBD2 on 6 matching bases. The clonotype comes from a man aged 35 to 55 with active or convalescent COVID-19. The CDR3 region has the DNA TGTGCCTGGAGTAAAAAGGGGACTGCGACGGCCTACGAGCAGTACTTC. The encoded protein is CAWSKKGTATAYEQYF.